What follows is one TCR beta chain and its context. The target of this receptor is not known. Nothing much larger sits one base from this clone, and base qualities are not available. The cysteine opens and the phenylalanine closes a CDR3 of 16 amino acids. Only CDR3 DNA is held: 48 bases, read in frame from base 1. V gives up 2 bases and J gives up 6 bases, and the segment between their germline ends measures 14 bases. The CDR1 and CDR2 encoded by the germline V gene are SNHLY and FYNNEI. This specimen belongs to a study of blood T cell repertoires in COVID-19 (dated by TCRdb to between 2020 and 2021). About the investigation overall: The collaborator samples originated in the United States, Italy and Spain and spanned the acute and convalescent phases of COVID-19. The prospective study material was composed of cDNA or gDNA derived from T cells, B-cell-depleted T cells, or PBMCs. Deeply sampled blood TCRbeta repertoires from subjects exposed to, actively infected with, or recovered from COVID-19 were included in the dataset. The repertoires were released in a freely available public database meant as a resource for research on the immune response to SARS-CoV-2. Samples came from the ongoing ImmuneRACE study (first 160 participants) plus 1,254 subjects from 6 global collaborators. The sample metadata nearly always contained a de-identified subject ID, COVID-19 status, age in years and sex. Where HLA class I and class II types were available, the types were taken from metadata supplied by the sample provider, not from assay-based typing.

Summary of the overall study and its limitations: The amount of clinical and demographic metadata varied by source and participant and was provided uncurated.

Each collaborating institution followed its own protocols to collect whole blood in K2EDTA tubes. For TCRbeta analysis, collaborators shipped samples as frozen whole blood, isolated PBMCs, or DNA extracted from either of those sample types. The immunoSEQ Assay, a bias-controlled multiplex PCR, was used to amplify TCRbeta CDR3 regions from genomic DNA. In the source study's methods: The number of nucleated cells in each sample was estimated from the amplification of reference gene primers within the assay. To quantify the absolute abundance of each unique TCRbeta CDR3 rearrangement, sequence reads were collapsed and filtered. Productive Simpson clonality was computed per sample as the square root of Simpson's diversity index over productive rearrangements. This immuneACCESS table, as held by TCRdb, lists in-frame sequences with V and J called but not all clones. Of the missing ones, under half trace to an unresolved V gene in checked studies; the others have no known cause. V and J calls plus clone size are reproduced from that table; the DNA served to infer D and trimming. The sample table contains fewer than 90,000 clones; only one count was recorded for roughly nine tenths of them. Together, the top ten hold over 15% of the sample.

The chain employs TRBV2 and TRBJ1-6; matching of 6 bases hints at TRBD1 as the D gene. Source material: peripheral blood. The sequence derives from a man older than 75 in a cohort sampled during active COVID-19. The nucleotides read TGTGCCAGCAGTGAAACAGGGTTGGGTAGTAATTCACCCCTCCACTTT. The translation is CASSETGLGSNSPLHF.